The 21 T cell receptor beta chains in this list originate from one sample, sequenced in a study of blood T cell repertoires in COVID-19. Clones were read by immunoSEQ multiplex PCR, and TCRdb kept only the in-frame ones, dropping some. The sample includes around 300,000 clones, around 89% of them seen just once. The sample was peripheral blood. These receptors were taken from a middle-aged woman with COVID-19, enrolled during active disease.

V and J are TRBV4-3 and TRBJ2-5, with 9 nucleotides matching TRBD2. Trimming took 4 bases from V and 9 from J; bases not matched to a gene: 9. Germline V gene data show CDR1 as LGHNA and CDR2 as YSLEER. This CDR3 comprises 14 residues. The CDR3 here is CASSPGLAQVAQYF. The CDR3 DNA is TGCGCCAGCAGCCCCGGACTAGCGCAGGTGGCCCAGTACTTC.

The DNA of the CDR3 is TGCGCCAGCAGCTTGAGGACTAGCGGGAGTTTCTACGAGCAGTACTTC. Translation: CASSLRTSGSFYEQYF. The V gene is TRBV5-1, the J gene TRBJ2-7, with 13 bases that match TRBD2. V trimming: 1 base; J trimming: 3 bases; junction bases outside the gene matches: 4. The germline gives CDR1 SGHRS, CDR2 YFSETQ. This CDR3 is 16 amino acids long. The full variable domain, rest sourced from reference TRBV5-1 and TRBJ2-7, is KAGVTQTPRYLIKTRGQQVTLSCSPISGHRSVSWYQQTPGQGLQFLFEYFSETQRNKGNFPGRFSGRQFSNSRSEMNVSTLELGDSALYLCASSLRTSGSFYEQYFGPGTRLTVT.

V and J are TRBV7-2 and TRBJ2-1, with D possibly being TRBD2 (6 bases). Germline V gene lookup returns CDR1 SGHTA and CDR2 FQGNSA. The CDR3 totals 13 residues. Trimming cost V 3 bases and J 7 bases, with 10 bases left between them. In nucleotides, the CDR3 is TGTGCCAGCAGCTTCGCGGGGAGGAATGAGCAGTTCTTC. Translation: CASSFAGRNEQFF.

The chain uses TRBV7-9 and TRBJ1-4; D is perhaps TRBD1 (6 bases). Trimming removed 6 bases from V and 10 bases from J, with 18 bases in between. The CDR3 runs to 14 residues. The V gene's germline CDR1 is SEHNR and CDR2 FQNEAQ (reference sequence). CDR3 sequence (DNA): TGTGCCAGCAGTCTAGGGGGGGCCCTGGGAAAACTGTTTTTT. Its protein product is CASSLGGALGKLFF.

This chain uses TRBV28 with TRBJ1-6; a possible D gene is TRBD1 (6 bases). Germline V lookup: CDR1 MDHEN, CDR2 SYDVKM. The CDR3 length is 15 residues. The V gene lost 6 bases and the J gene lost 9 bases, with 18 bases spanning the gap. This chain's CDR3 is CASRVQGGTGSPLHF. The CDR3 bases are TGTGCCAGCAGGGTACAGGGCGGAACAGGTTCACCCCTCCACTTT.

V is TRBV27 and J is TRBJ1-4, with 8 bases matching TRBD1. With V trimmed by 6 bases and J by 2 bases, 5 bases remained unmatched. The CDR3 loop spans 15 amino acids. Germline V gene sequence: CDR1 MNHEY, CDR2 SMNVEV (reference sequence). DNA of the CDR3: TGTGCCAGCAGGAACTCAGGGGGCACTAATGAAAAACTGTTTTTT. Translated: CASRNSGGTNEKLFF.

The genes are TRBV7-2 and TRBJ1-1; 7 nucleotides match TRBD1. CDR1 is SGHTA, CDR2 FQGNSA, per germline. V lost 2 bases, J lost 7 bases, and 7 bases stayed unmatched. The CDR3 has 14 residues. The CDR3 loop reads CASSLSTGEGEAFF. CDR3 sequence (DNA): TGTGCCAGCAGCTTAAGTACAGGGGAAGGTGAAGCTTTCTTT. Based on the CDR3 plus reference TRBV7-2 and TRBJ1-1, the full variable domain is GAGVSQSPSNKVTEKGKDVELRCDPISGHTALYWYRQSLGQGLEFLIYFQGNSAPDKSGLPSDRFSAERTGGSVSTLTIQRTQQEDSAVYLCASSLSTGEGEAFFGQGTRLTVV.

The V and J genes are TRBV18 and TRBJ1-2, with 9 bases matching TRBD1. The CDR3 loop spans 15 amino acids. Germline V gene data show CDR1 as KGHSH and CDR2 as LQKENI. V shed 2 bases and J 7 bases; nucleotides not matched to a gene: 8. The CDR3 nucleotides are TGTGCCAGCTCACCAATAGGGACAGGGACTTTTGGCTACACCTTC. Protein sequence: CASSPIGTGTFGYTF.

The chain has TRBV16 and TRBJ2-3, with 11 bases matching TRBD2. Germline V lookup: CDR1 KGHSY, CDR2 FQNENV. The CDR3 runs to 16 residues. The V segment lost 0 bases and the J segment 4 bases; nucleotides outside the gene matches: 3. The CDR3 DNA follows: TGTGCCAGCAGCCAATCACTAGCGGGAGATCCAGATACGCAGTATTTT. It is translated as CASSQSLAGDPDTQYF.

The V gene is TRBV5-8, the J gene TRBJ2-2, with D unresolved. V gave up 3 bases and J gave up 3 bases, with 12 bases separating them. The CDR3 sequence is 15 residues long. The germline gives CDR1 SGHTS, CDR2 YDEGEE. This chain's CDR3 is CASSSLRSDTGELFF. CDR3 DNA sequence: TGTGCCAGCAGCTCGCTCAGGTCGGACACCGGGGAGCTGTTTTTT.

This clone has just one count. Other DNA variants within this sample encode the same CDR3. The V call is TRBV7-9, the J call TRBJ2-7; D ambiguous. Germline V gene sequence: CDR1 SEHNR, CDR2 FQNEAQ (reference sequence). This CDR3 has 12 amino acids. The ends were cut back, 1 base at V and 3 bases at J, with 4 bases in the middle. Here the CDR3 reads CASSLGSYEQYF. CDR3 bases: TGTGCCAGCAGCTTAGGCAGCTACGAGCAGTACTTC.

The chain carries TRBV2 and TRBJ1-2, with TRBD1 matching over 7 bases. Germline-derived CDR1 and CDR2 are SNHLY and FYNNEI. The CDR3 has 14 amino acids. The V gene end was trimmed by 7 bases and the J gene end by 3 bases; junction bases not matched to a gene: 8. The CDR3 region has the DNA TGTGCCAGCACCCAGGACAGGTTCGACTATGGCTACACCTTC. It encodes CASTQDRFDYGYTF.

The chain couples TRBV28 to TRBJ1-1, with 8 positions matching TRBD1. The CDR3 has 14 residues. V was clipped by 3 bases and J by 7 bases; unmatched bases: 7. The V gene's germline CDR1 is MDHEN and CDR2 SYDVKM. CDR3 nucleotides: TGTGCCAGCAGTTTCCTGCTCGGACAGGGTGAAGCTTTCTTT. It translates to CASSFLLGQGEAFF.

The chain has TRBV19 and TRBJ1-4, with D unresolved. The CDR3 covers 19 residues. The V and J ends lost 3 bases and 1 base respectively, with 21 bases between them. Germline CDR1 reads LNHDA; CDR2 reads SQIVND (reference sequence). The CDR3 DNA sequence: TGTGCCAGTAGTATTGTTCTTGTGGGCAGGCCGGTAACTAATGAAAAACTGTTTTTT. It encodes CASSIVLVGRPVTNEKLFF.

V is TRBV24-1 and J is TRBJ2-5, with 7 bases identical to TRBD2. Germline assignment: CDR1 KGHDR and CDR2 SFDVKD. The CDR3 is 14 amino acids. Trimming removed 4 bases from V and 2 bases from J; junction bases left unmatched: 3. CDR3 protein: CATSDPRGQETQYF. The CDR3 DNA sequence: TGTGCCACCAGTGACCCGCGGGGGCAAGAGACCCAGTACTTC.

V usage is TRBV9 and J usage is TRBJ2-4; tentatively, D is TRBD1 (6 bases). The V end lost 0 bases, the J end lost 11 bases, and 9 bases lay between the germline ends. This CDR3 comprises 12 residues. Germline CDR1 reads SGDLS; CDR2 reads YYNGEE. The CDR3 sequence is CASSVEGHVQYF. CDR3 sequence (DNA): TGTGCCAGCAGCGTAGAGGGACACGTTCAGTACTTC.

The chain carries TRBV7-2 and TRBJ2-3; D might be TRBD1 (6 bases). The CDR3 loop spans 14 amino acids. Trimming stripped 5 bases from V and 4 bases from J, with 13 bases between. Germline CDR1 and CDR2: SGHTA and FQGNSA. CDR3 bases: TGTGCCAGCAGCGGGGACATTGGTGCAGATACGCAGTATTTT. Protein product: CASSGDIGADTQYF.

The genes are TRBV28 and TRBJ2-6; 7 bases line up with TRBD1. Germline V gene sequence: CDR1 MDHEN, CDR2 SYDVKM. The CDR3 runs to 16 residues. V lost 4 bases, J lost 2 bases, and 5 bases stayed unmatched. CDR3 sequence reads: CASSSGTVTGANVLTF. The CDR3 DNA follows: TGTGCCAGCAGTTCCGGGACAGTTACTGGGGCCAACGTCCTGACTTTC.

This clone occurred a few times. CDR3 residues: CASSWTGASSYEQYF. The CDR3 DNA reads TGTGCCAGCAGTTGGACAGGGGCAAGCTCCTACGAGCAGTACTTC. The rearrangement links TRBV6-5 to TRBJ2-7, with 9 positions matching TRBD1. In germline, CDR1 is MNHEY, CDR2 SVGAGI. V gave up 4 bases and J gave up 0 bases; unmatched junction bases: 4. This CDR3 comprises 15 residues.

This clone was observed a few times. CDR3 protein: CASSFTGEGELFF. DNA for the CDR3: TGTGCCAGCAGTTTCACAGGCGAGGGGGAGCTGTTTTTT. This chain links TRBV27 with TRBJ2-2, with D possibly being TRBD1 (5 bases). Germline V lookup: CDR1 MNHEY, CDR2 SMNVEV (reference sequence). The CDR3 totals 13 residues. V shed 3 bases and J shed 8 bases, with 10 bases lying between them.

Written as DNA, the CDR3 is TGTGCCAGCAGTCCCGGCGGGGACCTTCGAGTTAATGGCTACACCTTC. Translated: CASSPGGDLRVNGYTF. The genes are TRBV28 and TRBJ1-2; possibly TRBD1 for D (5 bases). CDR1 and CDR2 from the germline V gene are MDHEN and SYDVKM. The CDR3 is 16 amino acids. Between the trimmed V and J ends, which lost 5 bases and 6 bases, there was a span of 22 bases.